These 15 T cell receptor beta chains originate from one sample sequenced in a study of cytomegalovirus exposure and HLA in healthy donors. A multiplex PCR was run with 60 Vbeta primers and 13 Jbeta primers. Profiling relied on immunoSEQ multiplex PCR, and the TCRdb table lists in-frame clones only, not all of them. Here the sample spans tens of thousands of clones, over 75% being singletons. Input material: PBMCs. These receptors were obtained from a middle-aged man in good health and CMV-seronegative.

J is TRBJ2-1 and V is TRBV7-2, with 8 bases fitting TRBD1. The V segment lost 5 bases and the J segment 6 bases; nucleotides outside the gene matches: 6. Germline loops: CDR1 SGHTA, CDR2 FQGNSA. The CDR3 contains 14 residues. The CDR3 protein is CASSPGQDSNEQFF. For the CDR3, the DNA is TGTGCCAGCAGCCCGGGACAGGACAGCAATGAGCAGTTCTTC. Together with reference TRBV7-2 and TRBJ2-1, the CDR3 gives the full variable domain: GAGVSQSPSNKVTEKGKDVELRCDPISGHTALYWYRQSLGQGLEFLIYFQGNSAPDKSGLPSDRFSAERTGGSVSTLTIQRTQQEDSAVYLCASSPGQDSNEQFFGPGTRLTVL.

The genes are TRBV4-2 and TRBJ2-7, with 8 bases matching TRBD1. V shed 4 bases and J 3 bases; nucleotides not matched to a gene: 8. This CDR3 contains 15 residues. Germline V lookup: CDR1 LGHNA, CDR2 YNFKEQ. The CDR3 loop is CASSPADRGLYEQYF. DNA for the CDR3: TGTGCCAGCAGCCCCGCCGACAGGGGACTCTACGAGCAGTACTTC.

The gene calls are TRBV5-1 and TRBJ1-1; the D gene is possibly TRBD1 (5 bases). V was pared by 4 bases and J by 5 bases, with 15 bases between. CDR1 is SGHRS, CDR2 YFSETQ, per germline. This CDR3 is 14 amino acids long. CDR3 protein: CASSRDVGGTEAFF. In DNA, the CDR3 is TGCGCCAGCAGCCGGGACGTTGGGGGGACTGAAGCTTTCTTT.

CDR3 protein: CSVQDSSSYEQYF. DNA for the CDR3: TGCAGCGTTCAGGACTCGAGCTCCTACGAGCAGTACTTC. The genes are TRBV29-1 and TRBJ2-7; TRBD2 is a possible D gene (5 bases). The CDR3 covers 13 residues. Germline loops: CDR1 SQVTM, CDR2 ANQGSEA. V dropped 5 bases and J dropped 0 bases, with 11 bases sitting between them.

CDR3 bases: TGTGCCAGCAGTTACGGTGCGAGTAGGGGGAACGAGCAGTACTTC. Residues: CASSYGASRGNEQYF. The gene calls are TRBV6-5 and TRBJ2-7; TRBD1 is a possible D gene (6 bases). Trimming stripped 2 bases from V and 5 bases from J, with 16 bases between. Per germline, CDR1 MNHEY and CDR2 SVGAGI. The CDR3 is 15 residues long.

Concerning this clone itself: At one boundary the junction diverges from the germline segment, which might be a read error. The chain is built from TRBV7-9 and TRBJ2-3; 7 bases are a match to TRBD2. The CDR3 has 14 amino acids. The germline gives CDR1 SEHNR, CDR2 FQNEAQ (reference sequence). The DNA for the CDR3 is TGTGCCAGCAGCCCGCCTAGCCCGCCGGGACTAAACGTTTTT. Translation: CASSPPSPPGLNVF.

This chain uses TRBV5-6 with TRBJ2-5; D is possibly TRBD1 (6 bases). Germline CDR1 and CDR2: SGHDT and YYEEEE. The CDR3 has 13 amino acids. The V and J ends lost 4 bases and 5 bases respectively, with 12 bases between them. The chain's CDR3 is CASSATGLETQYF. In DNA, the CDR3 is TGTGCCAGCAGCGCTACAGGGCTGGAGACCCAGTACTTC.

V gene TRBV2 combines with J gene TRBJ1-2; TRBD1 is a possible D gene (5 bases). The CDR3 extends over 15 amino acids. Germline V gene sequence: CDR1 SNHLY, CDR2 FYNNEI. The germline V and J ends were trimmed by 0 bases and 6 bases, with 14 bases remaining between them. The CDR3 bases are TGTGCCAGCAGTGAAGCGGGCCAGGGAACACATGGCTACACCTTC. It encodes CASSEAGQGTHGYTF.

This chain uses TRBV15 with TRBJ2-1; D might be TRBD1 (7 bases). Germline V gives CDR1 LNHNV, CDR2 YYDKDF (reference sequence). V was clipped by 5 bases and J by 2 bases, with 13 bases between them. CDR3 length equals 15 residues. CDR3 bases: TGTGCCACCAGCCTGCGGGACAGTACCTACAATGAGCAGTTCTTC. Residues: CATSLRDSTYNEQFF.

Here the CDR3 reads CASSLWTVMNTEAFF. In DNA form, the CDR3 reads TGTGCCAGCAGCCTGTGGACAGTCATGAACACTGAAGCTTTCTTT. The chain has TRBV5-6 and TRBJ1-1; D is possibly TRBD1 (6 bases). The CDR3 is 15 amino acids. Deletions cut 4 bases from V and 0 bases from J, with 13 bases between. CDR1 is SGHDT, CDR2 YYEEEE, per germline.

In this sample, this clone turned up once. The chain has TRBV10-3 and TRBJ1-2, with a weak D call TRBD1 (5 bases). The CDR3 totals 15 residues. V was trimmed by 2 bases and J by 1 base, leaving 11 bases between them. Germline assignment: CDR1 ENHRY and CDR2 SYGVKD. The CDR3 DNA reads TGTGCCATCAGTGAGCAAGGGCAGGGTAACTATGGCTACACCTTC. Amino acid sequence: CAISEQGQGNYGYTF.

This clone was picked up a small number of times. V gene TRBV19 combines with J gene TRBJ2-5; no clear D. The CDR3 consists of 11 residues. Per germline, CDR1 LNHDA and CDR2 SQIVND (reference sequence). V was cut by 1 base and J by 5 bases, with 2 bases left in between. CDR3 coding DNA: TGTGCCAGTAGTATAGCGGAGACCCAGTACTTC. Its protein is CASSIAETQYF.

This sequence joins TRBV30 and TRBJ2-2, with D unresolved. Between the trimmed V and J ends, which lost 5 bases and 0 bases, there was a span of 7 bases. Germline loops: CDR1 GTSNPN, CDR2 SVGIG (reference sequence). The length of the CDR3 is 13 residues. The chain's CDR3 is CAWHGANTGELFF. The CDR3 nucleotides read TGTGCCTGGCACGGAGCGAACACCGGGGAGCTGTTTTTT. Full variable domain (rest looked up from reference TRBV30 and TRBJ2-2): SQTIHQWPATLVQPVGSPLSLECTVEGTSNPNLYWYRQAAGRGLQLLFYSVGIGQISSEVPQNLSASRPQDRQFILSSKKLLLSDSGFYLCAWHGANTGELFFGEGSRLTVL.

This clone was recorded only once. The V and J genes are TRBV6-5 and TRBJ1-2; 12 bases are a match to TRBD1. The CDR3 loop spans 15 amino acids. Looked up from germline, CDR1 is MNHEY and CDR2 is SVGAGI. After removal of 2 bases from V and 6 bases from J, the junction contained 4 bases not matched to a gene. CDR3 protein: CASSYGTGGEDGYTF. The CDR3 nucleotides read TGTGCCAGCAGTTACGGGACAGGGGGCGAGGATGGCTACACCTTC.

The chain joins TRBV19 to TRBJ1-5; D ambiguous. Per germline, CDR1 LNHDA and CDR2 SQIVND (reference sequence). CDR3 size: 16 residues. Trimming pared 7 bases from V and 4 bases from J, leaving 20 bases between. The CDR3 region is CASTMPGGRGNQPQHF. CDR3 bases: TGTGCCAGTACTATGCCCGGCGGAAGAGGAAATCAGCCCCAGCATTTT.